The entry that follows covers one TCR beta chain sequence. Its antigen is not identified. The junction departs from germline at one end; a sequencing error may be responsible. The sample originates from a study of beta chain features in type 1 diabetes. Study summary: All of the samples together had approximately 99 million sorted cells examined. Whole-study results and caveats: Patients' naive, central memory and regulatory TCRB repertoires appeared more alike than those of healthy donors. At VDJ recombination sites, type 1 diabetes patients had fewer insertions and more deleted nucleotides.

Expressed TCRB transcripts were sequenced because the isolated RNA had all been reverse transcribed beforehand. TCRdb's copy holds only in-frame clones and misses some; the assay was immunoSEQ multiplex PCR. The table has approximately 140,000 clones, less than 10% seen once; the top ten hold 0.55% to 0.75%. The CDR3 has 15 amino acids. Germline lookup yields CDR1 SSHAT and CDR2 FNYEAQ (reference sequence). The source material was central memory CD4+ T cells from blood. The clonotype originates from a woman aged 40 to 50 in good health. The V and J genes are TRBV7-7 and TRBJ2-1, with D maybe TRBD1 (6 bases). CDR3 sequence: CASSLNSGAQGEQFF. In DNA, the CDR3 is TGTGCTAGCAGCCTTAATTCAGGGGCGCAGGGTGAGCAGTTCTTC.